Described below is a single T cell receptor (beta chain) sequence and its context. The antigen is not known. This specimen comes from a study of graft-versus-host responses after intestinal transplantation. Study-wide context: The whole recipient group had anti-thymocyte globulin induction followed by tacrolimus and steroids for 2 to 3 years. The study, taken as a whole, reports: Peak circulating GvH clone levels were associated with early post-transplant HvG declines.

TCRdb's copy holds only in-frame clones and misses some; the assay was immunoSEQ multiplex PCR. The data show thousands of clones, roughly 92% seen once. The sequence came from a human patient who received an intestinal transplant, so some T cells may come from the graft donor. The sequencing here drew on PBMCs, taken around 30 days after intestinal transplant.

CDR3 region: CASSLVSGQETQYF. The CDR3 nucleotides read TGCGCCAGCAGCTTGGTATCGGGCCAAGAGACCCAGTACTTC. The rearrangement joins TRBV5-1 to TRBJ2-5; D is uncertain. Trimming took off 0 bases at V and 1 base at J, with 7 bases between the two ends. The CDR3 is 14 amino acids. Germline CDR1 reads SGHRS; CDR2 reads YFSETQ.